This T cell receptor beta chain was found in a study of T cells after posttransplantation cyclophosphamide. Produced via immunoSEQ multiplex PCR; TCRdb's table is partial and in-frame only. Sampling found about 12,000 clones, none seen once. General study points: Skin or GI-infiltrating T cells shared few TRB sequences with blood. Later post-transplant blood repertoires were often dominated by donor CD8+ memory clones.

This clone showed up many times. As yet, its antigen is unknown. Being one base from a much bigger clone, this may be a read error. This CDR3 contains 15 residues. Germline V lookup: CDR1 MRHNA, CDR2 SNTAGT. This chain links TRBV6-4 with TRBJ2-3; D remains unclear. This receptor was identified in a woman in her thirties or forties in good health, CMV-negative, and a related stem cell transplant donor. The material sequenced was PBMCs. CDR3 sequence: CASSDSAEATDPQYF. In nucleotides, the CDR3 is TGTGCCAGCAGTGACTCCGCCGAGGCCACAGATCCGCAGTATTTT.